This T cell receptor (beta chain) was identified during a study of cytomegalovirus exposure and HLA in healthy donors. Study outcomes and limitations: Overall, approximately 150 TCR beta chains were annotated as cytomegalovirus-associated.

With 60 Vbeta and 13 Jbeta primers, the PCR was carried out. Here immunoSEQ multiplex PCR was the method, and the copy in TCRdb shows in-frame clones only, minus some. The profile covers 200,000 to 250,000 clones, with about 80% appearing a single time and about 0.6% taken by the ten largest. V was pared by 4 bases and J by 8 bases, with 8 bases between. This CDR3 region has 11 residues. The germline V gene encodes CDR1 LNHDA and CDR2 SQIVND (reference sequence). In regard to this clone: The antigen remains unidentified.

This sequence joins TRBV19 and TRBJ1-2; perhaps TRBD1 as D (5 bases). The sequenced material came from PBMCs. The source of this sequence is a woman in her forties in good health and CMV-seronegative. The CDR3 nucleotides read TGTGCCAGTAGTAAGGGGAACGGCTACACCTTC. Protein: CASSKGNGYTF.